This entry describes one T cell receptor beta chain. A much larger clonotype is one base distant, so this may be a read error. This entry comes from a study of T cells in Graves' hyperthyroidism and ophthalmopathy. Template material for amplifying TCR beta CDR3 regions consisted of RNA transcripts. Initially, a first-round RT-PCR of the TCR CDR3 employed the HTBI primer set. TCRdb re-analysed the multiplex PCR reads in MiXCR, keeping a single row per CDR3 protein. Of roughly 93,000 distinct CDR3 sequences detected, under 65% appear once; the ten largest clones hold roughly 27%. The CDR3 totals 15 residues. Stable disease denoted Graves' hyperthyroidism without ophthalmopathy progression within 18 months. Patients were excluded for uncontrolled infection, other autoimmune disease, pregnancy or lactation. On the basis of clinical symptoms, serum thyroxine and TRAb, thyroid ultrasound and orbital computed tomography, diagnoses were made.

This TCR came from a woman in her thirties or forties with Graves' hyperthyroidism. Sequenced material: blood. V and J are TRBV12-3 or TRBV12-4 and TRBJ2-7; tentatively, D is TRBD1 or TRBD2 (6 bases each). The CDR3 sequence is CANSNYGGAWSEQYF. CDR3 DNA sequence: TGTGCCAACAGTAACTACGGGGGCGCATGGAGCGAGCAGTACTTC.